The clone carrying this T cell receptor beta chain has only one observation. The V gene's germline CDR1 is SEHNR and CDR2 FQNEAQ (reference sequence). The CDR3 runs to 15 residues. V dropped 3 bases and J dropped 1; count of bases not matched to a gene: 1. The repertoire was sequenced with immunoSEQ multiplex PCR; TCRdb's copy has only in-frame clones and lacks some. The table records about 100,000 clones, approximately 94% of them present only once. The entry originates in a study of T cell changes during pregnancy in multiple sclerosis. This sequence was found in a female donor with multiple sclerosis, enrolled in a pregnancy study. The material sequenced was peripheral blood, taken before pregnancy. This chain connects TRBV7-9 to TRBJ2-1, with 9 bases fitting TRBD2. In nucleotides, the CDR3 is TGTGCCAGCAGCTTTGGACTAGCGTCCTACAATGAGCAGTTCTTC. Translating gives CASSFGLASYNEQFF.